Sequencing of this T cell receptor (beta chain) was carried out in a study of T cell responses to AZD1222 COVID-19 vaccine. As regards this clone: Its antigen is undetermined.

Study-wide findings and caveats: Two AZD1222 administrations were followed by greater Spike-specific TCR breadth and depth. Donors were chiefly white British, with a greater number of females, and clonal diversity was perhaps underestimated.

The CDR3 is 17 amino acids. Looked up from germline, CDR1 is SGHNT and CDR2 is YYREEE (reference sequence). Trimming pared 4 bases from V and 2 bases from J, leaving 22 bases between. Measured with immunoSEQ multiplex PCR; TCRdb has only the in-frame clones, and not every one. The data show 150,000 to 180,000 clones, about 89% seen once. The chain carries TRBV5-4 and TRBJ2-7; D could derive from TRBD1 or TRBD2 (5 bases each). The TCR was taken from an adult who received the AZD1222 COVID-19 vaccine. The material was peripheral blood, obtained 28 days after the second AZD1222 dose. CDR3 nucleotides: TGTGCCAGCAGCCCCCCGCTCGGGGCAGGGAAAGCCTACGAGCAGTACTTC. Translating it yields CASSPPLGAGKAYEQYF.